This T cell receptor (beta chain) appears in the sequencing data of a study of technical replicates of blood from a handful of donors. Germline V lookup: CDR1 MNHEY, CDR2 SVGAGI. This CDR3 is built from 12 residues. Trimming at V came to 6 bases and at J to 10 bases, leaving 3 bases not matched to a gene. Clones were read by immunoSEQ multiplex PCR, and TCRdb kept only the in-frame ones, dropping some. The sample records tens of thousands of clones, 88% being singletons. This receptor was taken from a human donor in good health. Some clones in this sample may be carry-over from other donors' samples. The V and J genes are TRBV6-5 and TRBJ1-4; 9 bases match TRBD1. Sequenced: PBMCs. The CDR3: CASRDRGAKLFF. In DNA form, the CDR3 reads TGTGCCAGCAGGGACAGGGGCGCAAAACTGTTTTTT.